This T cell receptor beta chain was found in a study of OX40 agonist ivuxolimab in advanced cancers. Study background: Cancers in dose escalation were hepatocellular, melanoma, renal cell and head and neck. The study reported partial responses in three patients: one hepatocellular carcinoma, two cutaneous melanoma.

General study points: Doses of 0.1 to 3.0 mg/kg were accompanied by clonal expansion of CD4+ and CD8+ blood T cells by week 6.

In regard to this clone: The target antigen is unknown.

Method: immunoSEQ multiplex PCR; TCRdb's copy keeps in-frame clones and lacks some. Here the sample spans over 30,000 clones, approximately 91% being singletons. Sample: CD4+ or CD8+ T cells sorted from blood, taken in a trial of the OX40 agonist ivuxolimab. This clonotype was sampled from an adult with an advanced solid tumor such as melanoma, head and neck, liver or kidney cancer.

CDR3 amino acids: CASSLAIREVYEQYF. The CDR3 region has the DNA TGTGCCAGCAGCTTAGCTATCAGGGAGGTCTACGAGCAGTACTTC. The chain links TRBV7-8 to TRBJ2-7, with a weak D call TRBD2 (6 bases). In germline, CDR1 is SGHVS, CDR2 FQNEAQ. V was pared by 0 bases and J by 3 bases, with 12 bases between. The CDR3 spans 15 residues.